The clone carrying this T cell receptor beta chain was counted a few times. Antigen: not known. The data belong to a study of regulatory T cells in long-lasting Graves disease. The study, taken as a whole, reports: With persistent disease, TRBV28, TRBJ1-2 and TRBJ2-5 were the favored segments.

V was pared by 0 bases and J by 3 bases, with 6 bases of the junction left unmatched. The CDR3 runs to 17 residues. Looked up from germline, CDR1 is LNHNV and CDR2 is YYDKDF (reference sequence). Arm-PCR of CDR3 regions and iRepertoire HTBI primers were the basis on which TCR beta libraries were built. TCRdb recomputed calls from the multiplex PCR reads with MiXCR, one row per CDR3 protein. The table has roughly 420,000 distinct CDR3 sequences, about a sixth seen once. Time point defined: newly diagnosed GD, antithyroid drugs for less than 3 months. From RNA extracted from PBMCs, the TCR library was made. A further study also used this sample, focusing on T cells in Graves' hyperthyroidism and ophthalmopathy. That study adds: An absence of ophthalmopathy progression within 18 months meant stable Graves' hyperthyroidism. HTBI primers were used for first-round RT-PCR of the TCR CDR3. In blood, most of the thyroid clonotypes expanded above 0.001 were also present.

The specimen was peripheral blood mononuclear cells (PBMCs), collected at new diagnosis, from a patient treated with antithyroid drugs. This receptor was obtained from a woman aged 18-29 years with Graves disease. The V gene is TRBV15, the J gene TRBJ2-1; TRBD1 agrees at 9 bases. As DNA, the CDR3 is TGTGCCACCAGCAGAGATCCGCCGGGACAGGGCTACAATGAGCAGTTCTTC. It encodes CATSRDPPGQGYNEQFF. Drawing the rest from reference TRBV15 and TRBJ2-1, the complete variable domain is DAMVIQNPRYQVTQFGKPVTLSCSQTLNHNVMYWYQQKSSQAPKLLFHYYDKDFNNEADTPDNFQSRRPNTSFCFLDIRSPGLGDTAMYLCATSRDPPGQGYNEQFFGPGTRLTVL.